These 15 T cell receptor beta chains came from one sample sequenced in a study of OX40 agonist ivuxolimab in advanced cancers. TCRdb's copy holds only in-frame clones and misses some; the assay was immunoSEQ multiplex PCR. The sample has tens of thousands of clones, about nine tenths seen once. The specimen comprised CD4+ or CD8+ T cells sorted from blood, sampled in a trial of the OX40 agonist ivuxolimab. The receptors were sampled from an adult with an advanced solid tumor such as melanoma, head and neck, liver or kidney cancer.

V usage is TRBV19 and J usage is TRBJ2-6; no definite D call. Looked up from germline, CDR1 is LNHDA and CDR2 is SQIVND (reference sequence). Between the trimmed V and J ends, which lost 3 bases and 3 bases, there was a span of 18 bases. The CDR3 length is 18 residues. This CDR3 reads CASSIVRASTDGANVLTF. The CDR3 nucleotides read TGTGCCAGTAGTATTGTCCGGGCCAGCACAGATGGGGCCAACGTCCTGACTTTC.

The chain recombines TRBV28 with TRBJ1-1; TRBD1 agrees at 9 bases. Germline CDR1 and CDR2: MDHEN and SYDVKM. The CDR3 is made up of 14 amino acids. Trimming cost V 7 bases and J 4 bases; bases outside gene matches: 7. CDR3 in amino acids: CASTTGGAFTEAFF. The CDR3 nucleotides read TGTGCCAGCACCACAGGGGGCGCGTTCACTGAAGCTTTCTTT. Variable domain in full (rest from reference TRBV28 and TRBJ1-1): DVKVTQSSRYLVKRTGEKVFLECVQDMDHENMFWYRQDPGLGLRLIYFSYDVKMKEKGDIPEGYSVSREKKERFSLILESASTNQTSMYLCASTTGGAFTEAFFGQGTRLTVV.

The chain carries TRBV4-3 and TRBJ1-3; perhaps TRBD1 as D (6 bases). V lost 4 bases and J lost 0, with 10 bases in between. Germline assignment: CDR1 LGHNA and CDR2 YSLEER. The CDR3 loop spans 15 amino acids. This CDR3 reads CASSLDRNSGNTIYF. In nucleotides, the CDR3 is TGCGCCAGCAGCCTTGACAGGAACTCTGGAAACACCATATATTTT.

Judged by abundance, this clone is medium-sized. The V gene is TRBV2, the J gene TRBJ2-7, with unresolved D. The CDR3 covers 13 residues. Trimming shortened V by 5 bases and J by 2 bases, and 10 bases separated the two germline ends. The germline V gene encodes CDR1 SNHLY and CDR2 FYNNEI. CDR3 sequence: CASSPRSTYEQYF. Here the CDR3 DNA reads TGTGCCAGCAGTCCCAGGAGCACCTACGAGCAGTACTTC.

The chain links TRBV5-6 to TRBJ2-2; D is unresolved. Between the trimmed V and J ends, which lost 5 bases and 2 bases, there was a span of 10 bases. CDR3 length equals 14 residues. Germline lookup yields CDR1 SGHDT and CDR2 YYEEEE. The CDR3 sequence is CASSWTGNTGELFF. The CDR3 nucleotides are TGTGCCAGCAGTTGGACGGGTAACACCGGGGAGCTGTTTTTT.

The gene calls are TRBV19 and TRBJ1-1; no clear D gene. The CDR3 runs 13 residues. Germline CDR1 and CDR2: LNHDA and SQIVND (reference sequence). V lost 7 bases and J 1 base, leaving 10 bases between the germline ends. Written as DNA, the CDR3 is TGTGCCAGTACGGCCAGTGGGAACACTGAAGCTTTCTTT. This gives the protein CASTASGNTEAFF.

The V gene is TRBV7-9, the J gene TRBJ2-7; 8 bases map to TRBD1. CDR1 is SEHNR and CDR2 is FQNEAQ in the germline V gene (reference sequence). The trim removed 6 bases at V and 3 bases at J, leaving 4 bases unmatched. The CDR3 has 13 residues. The CDR3 nucleotides read TGTGCCAGCAGGTCGACAGGGGTCTACGAGCAGTACTTC. It encodes CASRSTGVYEQYF.

This chain links TRBV27 with TRBJ2-7; D is ambiguous. This CDR3 spans 14 amino acids. CDR1 is MNHEY, CDR2 SMNVEV, per germline (reference sequence). Trimming stripped 7 bases from V and 0 bases from J, with 13 bases between. For the CDR3, the DNA is TGTGCCAGCATGCTTCTCGGCTCCTCCTACGAGCAGTACTTC. It encodes CASMLLGSSYEQYF.

This clone appeared a single time. The chain links TRBV28 to TRBJ2-1, with 9 bases identical to TRBD2. The CDR3 sequence is 17 residues long. CDR1 is MDHEN and CDR2 is SYDVKM in the germline V gene. J was trimmed by 1 base and V by 7 bases; bases with no gene match: 11. Here the CDR3 reads CASTPLGLAGSYNEQFF. The CDR3 DNA reads as TGTGCCAGCACCCCGTTGGGGCTAGCGGGATCCTACAATGAGCAGTTCTTC.

V and J are TRBV2 and TRBJ2-4; D may correspond to TRBD1 or TRBD2 (5 bases each). Germline V gene sequence: CDR1 SNHLY, CDR2 FYNNEI. This CDR3 has 14 amino acids. Trimming shortened V by 3 bases and J by 6 bases, and 12 bases separated the two germline ends. CDR3 loop: CASSEGEFGNIQYF. DNA of the CDR3: TGTGCCAGCAGTGAGGGGGAATTCGGAAACATTCAGTACTTC. Drawing the rest from reference TRBV2 and TRBJ2-4, the complete variable domain is EPEVTQTPSHQVTQMGQEVILRCVPISNHLYFYWYRQILGQKVEFLVSFYNNEISEKSEIFDDQFSVERPDGSNFTLKIRSTKLEDSAMYFCASSEGEFGNIQYFGAGTRLSVL.

V usage is TRBV7-9 and J usage is TRBJ2-7; possible D gene TRBD1, 6 bases. Trimming left V 5 bases short and J 4 bases short, with 24 bases between. CDR3 length equals 17 residues. Germline V gene data show CDR1 as SEHNR and CDR2 as FQNEAQ (reference sequence). Here the CDR3 DNA reads TGTGCCAGCAGCGGGACGGGTGGCAGGGGTTCAATTTACGAGCAGTACTTC. Residues: CASSGTGGRGSIYEQYF.

This clone occurred once. This chain connects TRBV5-6 to TRBJ2-1; 12 bases fit TRBD2. This CDR3 region has 19 residues. V lost 3 bases, J lost 1 base, and 11 bases stayed unmatched. Germline-derived CDR1 and CDR2 are SGHDT and YYEEEE. This CDR3 reads CASSSVWGTSGRSYNEQFF. The DNA of the CDR3 is TGTGCCAGCAGCTCGGTTTGGGGTACTAGCGGGAGGTCCTACAATGAGCAGTTCTTC.

V gene TRBV28 combines with J gene TRBJ2-2; D not certain. CDR1 is MDHEN, CDR2 SYDVKM, per germline. The CDR3 has 13 residues. Trimming took 6 bases from V and 7 from J, leaving 12 bases between them. The CDR3 region is CASRPRPVGELFF. For the CDR3, the DNA is TGTGCCAGCAGACCTCGACCGGTCGGGGAGCTGTTTTTT.

CDR3 bases: TGTGCCTGGAGTCCCAGGCGGTCTGGGGCCAACGTCCTGACTTTC. This encodes CAWSPRRSGANVLTF. The genes are TRBV30 and TRBJ2-6; D unresolved. The CDR3 contains 15 residues. Germline V gene lookup returns CDR1 GTSNPN and CDR2 SVGIG (reference sequence). The V end lost 2 bases, the J end lost 1 base, and 9 bases lay between the germline ends.

The chain links TRBV11-2 to TRBJ2-1; 7 bases are shared with TRBD1. The V gene's germline CDR1 is SGHAT and CDR2 FQNNGV. Unmatched junction bases numbered 6, after V lost 1 base and J lost 6 bases. The length of the CDR3 is 15 residues. The CDR3 loop is CASSLVLRGFNEQFF. CDR3 in DNA: TGTGCCAGCAGCTTAGTCCTCAGGGGGTTCAATGAGCAGTTCTTC.